These 32 T cell receptor beta chains originate from one sample sequenced in a study of spatial heterogeneity in lung cancer. TCRdb re-called the 5' RACE reads with MiXCR, one entry per CDR3 protein. The data show 13,000 or so distinct CDR3 sequences, around 6% seen once. No antigen has been assigned to these receptors. The time point is: sample taken at primary tumor resection. Study-level findings and limits: Counts that tracked tumor mutation counts were those of expanded intratumoral alpha and beta TCRs.

Here the sequenced sample was lung tumor tissue, taken at surgery. The receptors here all came from a female donor with early-stage non-small cell lung cancer.

The sample holds many counts of this clonotype. The chain has TRBV6-5 and TRBJ1-1; possibly TRBD1 for D (5 bases). Germline values: CDR1 MNHEY, CDR2 SVGAGI. With 7 bases removed from V and 1 base from J, the gap between germline ends came to 13 bases. This CDR3 has 14 amino acids. The DNA for the CDR3 is TGTGCCAGCATTTCCCCTAGGGGGAACACTGAAGCTTTCTTT. Translating gives CASISPRGNTEAFF.

By share of the sample, this clonotype is medium-sized. The rearrangement joins TRBV10-2 to TRBJ2-5, with 8 nucleotides matching TRBD2. The length of the CDR3 is 15 residues. J lost 1 base, V lost 5 bases, and 6 bases had no gene match. Germline V gives CDR1 WSHSY, CDR2 SAAADI. The CDR3 coding sequence is TGCGCCAGCAGTAAGGGCGGGGGGACCCAAGAGACCCAGTACTTC. Translated: CASSKGGGTQETQYF.

At least ten counts were recorded for this clonotype. The chain recombines TRBV7-9 with TRBJ1-1; 11 nucleotides align to TRBD1. With 5 bases clipped from V and 7 bases from J, the junction kept 6 bases outside the gene matches. Germline V gene sequence: CDR1 SEHNR, CDR2 FQNEAQ (reference sequence). The CDR3 length is 14 residues. Written as DNA, the CDR3 is TGTGCCAGCAGCCGGACAGGGGGCTTCGTTGAAGCTTTCTTT. Translating gives CASSRTGGFVEAFF.

This clonotype was counted many times. The chain links TRBV7-2 to TRBJ2-5, with D maybe TRBD1 (6 bases). CDR3 length equals 15 residues. V gave up 1 base and J gave up 3 bases, with 12 bases separating them. From germline, CDR1 is SGHTA and CDR2 FQGNSA. The CDR3 here is CASSLGQGLEETQYF. CDR3 bases: TGTGCCAGCAGCTTAGGTCAGGGGCTGGAAGAGACCCAGTACTTC.

This clonotype was observed at least ten times. The rearrangement uses TRBV6-1 and TRBJ1-5; D is ambiguous. CDR1 is MNHNS, CDR2 SASEGT, per germline. Trimming pared 8 bases from V and 5 bases from J, leaving 19 bases between. The CDR3 covers 15 residues. CDR3 sequence reads: CASEGLGVGYQPQHF. For the CDR3, the DNA is TGTGCCAGCGAAGGGCTCGGGGTCGGTTATCAGCCCCAGCATTTT.

This clonotype was counted many times. V is TRBV3-1 and J is TRBJ2-1; D uncertain. V gave up 4 bases and J gave up 2 bases, with 12 bases separating them. The CDR3 sequence is 15 residues long. The V gene's germline CDR1 is LGHDT and CDR2 YNNKEL (reference sequence). The CDR3 sequence: CASSPRYRPYNEQFF. CDR3 nucleotide sequence: TGTGCCAGCAGCCCTAGGTATCGACCCTACAATGAGCAGTTCTTC.

This clonotype showed up many times. The chain carries TRBV3-1 and TRBJ2-1, with D uncertain. Germline assignment: CDR1 LGHDT and CDR2 YNNKEL (reference sequence). Trimming took off 3 bases at V and 8 bases at J, with 5 bases between the two ends. The CDR3 extends over 11 amino acids. Written as DNA, the CDR3 is TGTGCCAGCAGCCATGCTTATGAGCAGTTCTTC. Translated: CASSHAYEQFF.

This chain connects TRBV6-2 or TRBV6-3 to TRBJ2-7, with D perhaps given as TRBD1 or TRBD2 (5 bases each). The CDR3 length is 13 residues. Trimming pared 4 bases from V and 6 bases from J, leaving 13 bases between. The germline CDR1 and CDR2 sequences are MNHEY and SVGEGT. The chain's CDR3 is CASSFAGTGEQYF. As DNA, the CDR3 is TGTGCCAGCAGTTTTGCCGGGACGGGCGAGCAGTACTTC.

This clonotype was counted at least ten times. CDR3 amino acids: CSASRGPETQYF. CDR3 nucleotides: TGCAGTGCTTCTCGGGGGCCAGAGACCCAGTACTTC. The chain employs TRBV20-1 and TRBJ2-5; D may correspond to TRBD1 or TRBD2 (6 bases each). This CDR3 has 12 residues. V shed 5 bases and J shed 4 bases, with 11 bases lying between them. The germline gives CDR1 DFQATT, CDR2 SNEGSKA (reference sequence).

Sample share makes this clonotype medium-sized (0.01 to 0.1%). This sequence joins TRBV29-1 and TRBJ2-5, with a weak D call TRBD1 (6 bases). The CDR3 consists of 12 residues. Trimming stripped 6 bases from V and 5 bases from J, with 13 bases between. CDR1 SQVTM and CDR2 ANQGSEA come from the germline V gene. The CDR3 loop reads CSVARGGETQYF. In DNA form, the CDR3 reads TGCAGCGTGGCCAGGGGTGGGGAGACCCAGTACTTC.

This clonotype appeared many times. V and J are TRBV7-9 and TRBJ1-1; D gene ambiguous. Germline assignment: CDR1 SEHNR and CDR2 FQNEAQ (reference sequence). This CDR3 region has 13 residues. V was shortened by 2 bases and J by 1 base, with 5 bases between the two germline ends. For the CDR3, the DNA is TGTGCCAGCAGCTTAATTGGGAACACTGAAGCTTTCTTT. This sequence encodes CASSLIGNTEAFF.

This clonotype showed up many times. This chain links TRBV3-1 with TRBJ2-5, with 7 bases fitting TRBD1. The CDR3 is 17 amino acids. Trimming cost V 4 bases and J 2 bases; bases outside gene matches: 13. Germline V lookup: CDR1 LGHDT, CDR2 YNNKEL (reference sequence). The CDR3 DNA reads as TGTGCCAGCAGCCGTGGGGCCGGGACAGTCAATCAAGAGACCCAGTACTTC. Translating gives CASSRGAGTVNQETQYF.

Within the sample, this clonotype is medium-sized. The chain recombines TRBV5-5 with TRBJ1-2, with TRBD1 identical over 8 bases. There are 17 residues in the CDR3. Germline V CDR1 and CDR2: SGHKS, YYEKEE (reference sequence). The junction had 14 bases not matched to a gene; V was cut back by 3 bases and J by 4 bases. The DNA of the CDR3 is TGTGCCAGCAGCTCCCGCCGTGAGACAGGGGATCGCTATGGCTACACCTTC. Translating gives CASSSRRETGDRYGYTF.

This clonotype was detected many times. This chain uses TRBV6-5 with TRBJ2-7; TRBD2 agrees at 16 bases. The length of the CDR3 is 17 residues. Trimming at V came to 0 bases and at J to 4 bases, leaving 3 bases not matched to a gene. CDR1 and CDR2 from the germline V gene are MNHEY and SVGAGI. CDR3 amino acids: CASSYSGLAGGPYEQYF. CDR3 in DNA: TGTGCCAGCAGTTACTCGGGACTAGCGGGGGGGCCTTACGAGCAGTACTTC.

This clonotype was seen many times. The chain is built from TRBV9 and TRBJ2-7; 7 positions match TRBD1. Germline assignment: CDR1 SGDLS and CDR2 YYNGEE. V was clipped by 4 bases and J by 2 bases; unmatched bases: 3. The CDR3 is made up of 13 amino acids. The CDR3 sequence: CASSPQGTYEQYF. The CDR3 DNA sequence: TGTGCCAGCAGCCCACAGGGGACCTACGAGCAGTACTTC.

This clonotype was observed many times. The chain links TRBV7-3 to TRBJ1-1; D is possibly TRBD1 (5 bases). This CDR3 is built from 13 residues. V gave up 5 bases and J gave up 1 base, with 8 bases separating them. Germline values: CDR1 SGHTA, CDR2 FQGTGA. Here the CDR3 reads CASSRTGNTEAFF. As DNA, the CDR3 is TGTGCCAGCAGCCGTACAGGGAACACTGAAGCTTTCTTT.

This clonotype was seen ten or more times. The J gene is TRBJ2-7, the V gene TRBV7-6; D is uncertain. This CDR3 comprises 15 residues. Germline CDR1 reads SGHVS; CDR2 reads FNYEAQ. The ends were cut back, 5 bases at V and 3 bases at J, with 17 bases in the middle. The DNA of the CDR3 is TGTGCCAGCAGCCAATACTCCGGGTTGTACTACGAGCAGTACTTC. Amino acids: CASSQYSGLYYEQYF.

The sample holds many counts of this clonotype. The limits of the CDR3 on the DNA are not certain, so only TCRdb's listed CDR3 is given. This chain links TRBV9 with TRBJ2-1; the table assigns TRBD1, which was not confirmed against the DNA. The CDR3 comprises 16 residues, both ends counted. Germline-derived CDR1 and CDR2 are SGDLS and YYNGEE. This CDR3 reads CASSVFGAGSYNEQFF.

This clonotype has at least ten counts. This chain joins TRBV9 and TRBJ2-2, with D perhaps TRBD1 (6 bases). Germline V gene lookup returns CDR1 SGDLS and CDR2 YYNGEE. The CDR3 sequence is 15 residues long. V lost 1 base to trimming and J lost 6 bases, with 13 bases between them. The CDR3: CASSVLQGPAGELFF. The CDR3 region has the DNA TGTGCCAGCAGCGTACTACAGGGCCCAGCCGGGGAGCTGTTTTTT.

This clonotype is deemed medium-sized. The genes are TRBV10-3 and TRBJ2-3, with D possibly called TRBD1 or TRBD2 (5 bases each). Germline V gene data show CDR1 as ENHRY and CDR2 as SYGVKD. This CDR3 is built from 16 residues. The V gene lost 0 bases and the J gene lost 2 bases, with 12 bases spanning the gap. The CDR3 region has the DNA TGTGCCATCAGTGAGTCACCACCAGGGACCACAGATACGCAGTATTTT. It translates to CAISESPPGTTDTQYF.

In its sample, this clonotype ranks as medium-sized. The J gene is TRBJ1-6, the V gene TRBV20-1; D gene uncertain. The CDR3 is 14 residues long. Germline values: CDR1 DFQATT, CDR2 SNEGSKA (reference sequence). V shed 6 bases and J shed 9 bases, with 18 bases lying between them. The CDR3 is CSARLGPVSSPLHF. CDR3 DNA: TGCAGTGCGCGGCTGGGCCCAGTGAGTTCACCCCTCCACTTT.

There are many counts of this clonotype. The rearrangement uses TRBV20-1 and TRBJ1-3; no reliable D call. Trimming stripped 0 bases from V and 1 base from J, with 10 bases between. CDR1 is DFQATT and CDR2 is SNEGSKA in the germline V gene (reference sequence). CDR3 length: 15 amino acids. For the CDR3, the DNA is TGCAGTGCTAGAGATGCGGGAAGGTCTGGAAACACCATATATTTT. This translates into CSARDAGRSGNTIYF.

By frequency in the sample, this clonotype is medium-sized (0.01 to 0.1%). The chain has TRBV15 and TRBJ2-3; D unresolved. With 3 bases removed from V and 6 bases from J, the gap between germline ends came to 13 bases. CDR1 LNHNV and CDR2 YYDKDF come from the germline V gene (reference sequence). The CDR3 is 14 residues long. The CDR3 nucleotides read TGTGCCACCAGCAGGTACCGTACTTGGGATACGCAGTATTTT. This codes for CATSRYRTWDTQYF.

The chain combines TRBV18 with TRBJ1-5; the D is unclear. CDR1 is KGHSH and CDR2 is LQKENI in the germline V gene. The CDR3 is 13 amino acids. V was pared by 3 bases and J by 7 bases, with 10 bases between. The CDR3, as DNA: TGTGCCAGCTCACCCCTACCGAGACAGCCCCAGCATTTT. Amino acids: CASSPLPRQPQHF. Drawing the rest from reference TRBV18 and TRBJ1-5, the complete variable domain is NAGVMQNPRHLVRRRGQEARLRCSPMKGHSHVYWYRQLPEEGLKFMVYLQKENIIDESGMPKERFSAEFPKEGPSILRIQQVVRGDSAAYFCASSPLPRQPQHFGDGTRLSIL.

This clonotype has ten or more counts. V usage is TRBV20-1 and J usage is TRBJ2-5; D is ambiguous. Germline V gene lookup returns CDR1 DFQATT and CDR2 SNEGSKA (reference sequence). The CDR3 loop spans 12 amino acids. V dropped 6 bases and J dropped 2 bases, with 10 bases sitting between them. As DNA, the CDR3 is TGCAGTGCAGTAGGGTGGCAAGAGACCCAGTACTTC. This encodes CSAVGWQETQYF.

Concerning this clonotype itself: This clone may be a read error of a much larger clone one base away. The J gene is TRBJ2-7, the V gene TRBV14; TRBD1 matches at 9 bases. Germline assignment: CDR1 SGHDN and CDR2 FVKESK. CDR3 length: 14 residues. CDR3 nucleotides: TGTGCCAGCAGCCACCGGGACAGGGTCTACAAGCAGTACTTC. It codes for CASSHRDRVYKQYF.

This clonotype has at least ten counts. The V and J genes are TRBV10-3 and TRBJ2-5; D might be TRBD2 (5 bases). Germline lookup yields CDR1 ENHRY and CDR2 SYGVKD. The CDR3 extends over 14 amino acids. V was pared by 3 bases and J by 5 bases, with 13 bases between. CDR3 protein: CAISEGGSPETQYF. CDR3 bases: TGTGCCATCAGTGAAGGAGGATCCCCGGAGACCCAGTACTTC.

This clonotype was seen repeatedly, ten times or more. The chain employs TRBV20-1 and TRBJ1-1; 10 positions agree with TRBD1. CDR1 is DFQATT, CDR2 SNEGSKA, per germline (reference sequence). CDR3 length: 16 amino acids. V lost 6 bases to trimming and J lost 1 base; unmatched junction nucleotides: 11. The CDR3 sequence: CSALKGQGIKNTEAFF. CDR3 coding DNA: TGCAGTGCCCTAAAGGGACAGGGGATAAAGAACACTGAAGCTTTCTTT.

The table lists this clonotype with many counts. Here the CDR3 reads CSARDGKAQYF. CDR3 in DNA: TGCAGTGCTAGAGATGGGAAGGCCCAGTACTTC. The chain is built from TRBV20-1 and TRBJ2-5; no definite D call. The ends were cut back, 0 bases at V and 9 bases at J, with 8 bases in the middle. The CDR3 covers 11 residues. CDR1 and CDR2 from the germline V gene are DFQATT and SNEGSKA (reference sequence).

This clonotype was recorded many times. The chain is built from TRBV7-9 and TRBJ2-7; 9 nucleotides agree with TRBD1. Germline CDR1 is SEHNR and CDR2 is FQNEAQ (reference sequence). After removal of 5 bases from V and 4 bases from J, the junction contained 6 bases not matched to a gene. This CDR3 region has 14 residues. DNA of the CDR3: TGTGCCAGCAGCCCACCGGGACAGGGATACGAGCAGTACTTC. Translating it yields CASSPPGQGYEQYF.

This clonotype is medium-sized by share. This chain uses TRBV6-2 or TRBV6-3 with TRBJ1-1, with 7 bases lining up with TRBD1. The J segment lost 10 bases and the V segment lost 4 bases, leaving 6 bases of the junction unmatched. Germline V gives CDR1 MNHEY, CDR2 SVGEGT. This CDR3 contains 12 residues. CDR3: CASSWDRDRAFF. For the CDR3, the DNA is TGTGCCAGCAGTTGGGACAGAGATAGAGCTTTCTTT.

Ten or more counts support this clonotype. The V and J genes are TRBV7-4 and TRBJ1-4; the match to TRBD1 covers 9 bases. Trimming took 5 bases from V and 6 from J; bases not matched to a gene: 7. Germline CDR1 and CDR2: SGHVT and SQSDAQ. CDR3 length equals 15 residues. The CDR3 DNA reads TGTGCCAGCAGCCAGAGGGACAGGGATCATGAAAAACTGTTTTTT. This gives the protein CASSQRDRDHEKLFF.